This T cell receptor beta chain was captured in a study of identical twins. V was clipped by 4 bases and J by 6 bases, with 12 bases between them. The CDR3 is 13 residues long. Germline CDR1 is LNHDA and CDR2 is SQIVND (reference sequence). TCRdb redid the calling of the 5' RACE reads with MiXCR, one entry per CDR3 protein. Here the sample spans fewer than 900,000 distinct CDR3 sequences, over 15% being singletons. The same sample was also studied in work on T cells expressing NK-cell markers. That report notes: Sorted CD3+CD56+NKG2C+, CD3+CD56+NKG2C- and CD3+CD56-NKG2C+ T-cell subsets were beta-chain profiled. Just one sequenced donor of eight was HCMV-seronegative, while seven were seropositive.

This clonotype was sampled from a woman aged 18-30 years in good health. Sequencing was performed on PBMCs. The V gene is TRBV19, the J gene TRBJ1-2; D perhaps matches TRBD1 (5 bases). The CDR3, as DNA: TGTGCCAGTAGTAAGGCGGGGCAGGATGGCTACACCTTC. This sequence encodes CASSKAGQDGYTF.